A selection of T cell receptor beta chains follows, all from one sample in a study of T-cell memory formation after mild COVID-19. TCRdb re-called the 5' RACE reads with MiXCR, one entry per CDR3 protein. The sample yields tens of thousands of distinct CDR3 sequences, about 14% seen once. Material for sequencing was PBMCs or a T cell subset sorted from them (not recorded which). These receptors originate from an adult woman who had mild COVID-19 (a few samples of this study predate the infection). Cell type and time point are not known. CDR3s include the opening cysteine and the closing phenylalanine or tryptophan. The order of the fields is J gene, clone size, V gene, D gene, CDR3 protein, CDR3 DNA. A D gene is named only where the DNA matches it firmly. Expanded clones get a size class; other rows say once, few or many, or leave the size out.

J gene: TRBJ1-2
clone size: .
V gene: TRBV6-1
D gene: .
CDR3 protein: CASSEAGIYGYTF
CDR3 DNA: TGTGCCAGCAGTGAAGCAGGCATCTATGGCTACACCTTC

J gene: TRBJ1-5
clone size: few
V gene: TRBV7-9
D gene: .
CDR3 protein: CASSYGDSNQPQHF
CDR3 DNA: TGTGCCAGCAGCTACGGAGATAGCAATCAGCCCCAGCATTTT

J gene: TRBJ2-7
clone size: few
V gene: TRBV12-5
D gene: .
CDR3 protein: CASGLSETRYEQYF
CDR3 DNA: TGTGCTAGTGGTTTGTCCGAGACTAGGTACGAGCAGTACTTC

J gene: TRBJ1-2
clone size: .
V gene: TRBV7-9
D gene: TRBD1
CDR3 protein: CASRLGQEPSTNYGYTF
CDR3 DNA: TGTGCCAGCAGGTTAGGACAGGAGCCGTCGACTAACTATGGCTACACCTTC

J gene: TRBJ2-2
clone size: few
V gene: TRBV5-5
D gene: .
CDR3 protein: CASSPRRGANTGELFF
CDR3 DNA: TGTGCCAGCAGCCCCCGTAGGGGGGCGAACACCGGGGAGCTGTTTTTT

J gene: TRBJ2-7
clone size: few
V gene: TRBV5-6
D gene: TRBD1
CDR3 protein: CASSPGTGNFYEQYF
CDR3 DNA: TGTGCCAGCAGCCCGGGGACAGGGAACTTCTACGAGCAGTACTTC

J gene: TRBJ2-5
clone size: .
V gene: TRBV29-1
D gene: TRBD2
CDR3 protein: CSVESGVAGGREETQYF
CDR3 DNA: TGCAGCGTTGAAAGTGGGGTAGCGGGGGGCCGCGAAGAGACCCAGTACTTC

J gene: TRBJ2-5
clone size: .
V gene: TRBV4-1
D gene: .
CDR3 protein: CASSQSGGAVGETQYF
CDR3 DNA: TGCGCCAGCAGCCAAAGCGGCGGGGCCGTCGGGGAGACCCAGTACTTC

J gene: TRBJ1-5
clone size: .
V gene: TRBV12-3/TRBV12-4
D gene: TRBD1
CDR3 protein: CASSSTGGRQPQHF
CDR3 DNA: TGTGCCAGCAGTTCGACAGGGGGACGTCAGCCCCAGCATTTT

J gene: TRBJ1-2
clone size: .
V gene: TRBV4-1
D gene: .
CDR3 protein: CASSQEGPGGNYGYTF
CDR3 DNA: TGCGCCAGCAGCCAAGAGGGCCCGGGAGGGAACTATGGCTACACCTTC

J gene: TRBJ2-6
clone size: .
V gene: TRBV6-5
D gene: TRBD1
CDR3 protein: CASSYYPGTGAGANVLTF
CDR3 DNA: TGTGCCAGCAGTTACTATCCCGGGACAGGGGCTGGGGCCAACGTCCTGACTTTC

J gene: TRBJ2-7
clone size: few
V gene: TRBV10-3
D gene: .
CDR3 protein: CAISESSTLEQYF
CDR3 DNA: TGTGCCATCAGTGAGTCGAGCACATTAGAGCAGTACTTC

J gene: TRBJ1-4
clone size: .
V gene: TRBV6-5
D gene: TRBD1
CDR3 protein: CASSYFTGGGEKLFF
CDR3 DNA: TGTGCCAGCAGTTATTTCACAGGGGGCGGTGAAAAACTGTTTTTT

J gene: TRBJ1-1
clone size: few
V gene: TRBV29-1
D gene: TRBD1
CDR3 protein: CSVLTQGSLTEAFF
CDR3 DNA: TGCAGCGTCCTTACACAGGGGTCACTCACTGAAGCTTTCTTT

J gene: TRBJ2-1
clone size: few
V gene: TRBV4-1
D gene: .
CDR3 protein: CASSQVPRERSYNEQFF
CDR3 DNA: TGCGCCAGCAGCCAGGTACCCCGGGAAAGAAGCTACAATGAGCAGTTCTTC

J gene: TRBJ1-5
clone size: few
V gene: TRBV6-5
D gene: .
CDR3 protein: CASSRGGRQPQHF
CDR3 DNA: TGTGCCAGCAGCCGGGGCGGACGTCAGCCCCAGCATTTT

J gene: TRBJ1-2
clone size: few
V gene: TRBV12-3/TRBV12-4
D gene: .
CDR3 protein: CASSLTASNYGYTF
CDR3 DNA: TGTGCCAGCAGTTTAACAGCGTCTAACTATGGCTACACCTTC

J gene: TRBJ2-7
clone size: few
V gene: TRBV11-2
D gene: TRBD2
CDR3 protein: CASSSIAGSFYEQYF
CDR3 DNA: TGTGCCAGCAGCTCGATAGCGGGGAGCTTCTACGAGCAGTACTTC

J gene: TRBJ2-3
clone size: few
V gene: TRBV9
D gene: .
CDR3 protein: CASSVAVLEGGPPDTQYF
CDR3 DNA: TGTGCCAGCAGCGTAGCCGTTTTGGAGGGGGGGCCCCCAGATACGCAGTATTTT

J gene: TRBJ1-2
clone size: .
V gene: TRBV9
D gene: TRBD1
CDR3 protein: CASSSDRVRGYTF
CDR3 DNA: TGTGCCAGCAGCTCGGACAGGGTCCGTGGCTACACCTTC

J gene: TRBJ2-5
clone size: .
V gene: TRBV25-1
D gene: .
CDR3 protein: CASSAAETQYF
CDR3 DNA: TGTGCCAGCTCCGCCGCCGAGACCCAGTACTTC

J gene: TRBJ2-1
clone size: once
V gene: TRBV9
D gene: TRBD2
CDR3 protein: CASSGSGGANEQFF
CDR3 DNA: TGTGCCAGCAGCGGTAGCGGGGGGGCCAATGAGCAGTTCTTC

J gene: TRBJ2-3
clone size: .
V gene: TRBV5-5
D gene: .
CDR3 protein: CASSLVGTPLPTDTQYF
CDR3 DNA: TGTGCCAGCAGCTTAGTGGGTACACCACTCCCCACAGATACGCAGTATTTT

J gene: TRBJ2-7
clone size: .
V gene: TRBV5-4
D gene: TRBD2
CDR3 protein: CASSFRDYNYEQYF
CDR3 DNA: TGTGCCAGCAGCTTCCGGGACTACAACTACGAGCAGTACTTC

J gene: TRBJ2-1
clone size: few
V gene: TRBV4-1
D gene: .
CDR3 protein: CASSQAGSSYNEQFF
CDR3 DNA: TGCGCCAGCAGCCAAGCAGGGAGCTCCTACAATGAGCAGTTCTTC

J gene: TRBJ2-1
clone size: few
V gene: TRBV6-5
D gene: TRBD1
CDR3 protein: CASSYDRGYNEQFF
CDR3 DNA: TGTGCCAGCAGTTACGACAGGGGGTACAATGAGCAGTTCTTC

J gene: TRBJ2-2
clone size: .
V gene: TRBV3-1
D gene: .
CDR3 protein: CASSHETGGTGELFF
CDR3 DNA: TGTGCCAGCAGCCATGAGACGGGCGGCACCGGGGAGCTGTTTTTT

J gene: TRBJ2-5
clone size: .
V gene: TRBV6-5
D gene: TRBD2
CDR3 protein: CASSLAGGRETQYF
CDR3 DNA: TGTGCCAGCAGTCTAGCGGGAGGGAGGGAGACCCAGTACTTC

J gene: TRBJ2-5
clone size: .
V gene: TRBV7-3
D gene: TRBD1
CDR3 protein: CASSLGQDIQETQYF
CDR3 DNA: TGTGCCAGCAGCCTGGGACAGGATATACAAGAGACCCAGTACTTC

J gene: TRBJ2-2
clone size: .
V gene: TRBV10-3
D gene: TRBD1
CDR3 protein: CAISILSGQKNTGELFF
CDR3 DNA: TGTGCCATCAGCATCCTATCGGGACAGAAGAACACCGGGGAGCTGTTTTTT

J gene: TRBJ2-1
clone size: few
V gene: TRBV4-2
D gene: TRBD1
CDR3 protein: CASSQDGTGSYNEQFF
CDR3 DNA: TGTGCCAGCAGCCAGGACGGGACAGGCTCCTACAATGAGCAGTTCTTC

J gene: TRBJ2-7
clone size: many
V gene: TRBV12-3/TRBV12-4
D gene: .
CDR3 protein: CASSSSPRSWEQYF
CDR3 DNA: TGTGCCAGCAGTTCCAGCCCCCGATCTTGGGAGCAGTACTTC

J gene: TRBJ2-2
clone size: few
V gene: TRBV9
D gene: TRBD2
CDR3 protein: CASSERGVGNTGELFF
CDR3 DNA: TGTGCCAGCAGCGAGCGGGGGGTCGGGAACACCGGGGAGCTGTTTTTT

J gene: TRBJ2-7
clone size: .
V gene: TRBV12-3/TRBV12-4
D gene: TRBD1
CDR3 protein: CASSPTSGTGLYEQYF
CDR3 DNA: TGTGCCAGCAGTCCCACTTCCGGGACAGGGCTCTACGAGCAGTACTTC

J gene: TRBJ2-5
clone size: .
V gene: TRBV7-9
D gene: TRBD1
CDR3 protein: CASSNRRTGGLQETQYF
CDR3 DNA: TGTGCCAGCAGCAATCGGAGGACAGGGGGCCTCCAAGAGACCCAGTACTTC

J gene: TRBJ2-1
clone size: few
V gene: TRBV6-5
D gene: TRBD2
CDR3 protein: CASSYSLSGSSYNEQFF
CDR3 DNA: TGTGCCAGCAGTTATTCTCTTAGCGGGAGCTCCTACAATGAGCAGTTCTTC

J gene: TRBJ2-1
clone size: few
V gene: TRBV4-3
D gene: TRBD2
CDR3 protein: CASSHRLAGISYNEQFF
CDR3 DNA: TGCGCCAGCAGCCACCGACTAGCGGGGATCTCCTACAATGAGCAGTTCTTC

J gene: TRBJ2-1
clone size: few
V gene: TRBV18
D gene: .
CDR3 protein: CASSKRQDYNEQFF
CDR3 DNA: TGTGCCAGCTCAAAAAGACAGGACTACAATGAGCAGTTCTTC

J gene: TRBJ2-7
clone size: .
V gene: TRBV7-2
D gene: .
CDR3 protein: CASSFNGPPYYEQYF
CDR3 DNA: TGTGCCAGCAGCTTCAACGGGCCCCCCTATTACGAGCAGTACTTC

J gene: TRBJ1-1
clone size: .
V gene: TRBV12-3/TRBV12-4
D gene: .
CDR3 protein: CASSSAGIWTEAFF
CDR3 DNA: TGTGCCAGCAGTTCCGCAGGGATATGGACTGAAGCTTTCTTT

J gene: TRBJ2-1
clone size: .
V gene: TRBV30
D gene: .
CDR3 protein: CAWRRRAYNEQFF
CDR3 DNA: TGTGCCTGGAGAAGGAGAGCCTACAATGAGCAGTTCTTC

J gene: TRBJ2-3
clone size: .
V gene: TRBV15
D gene: TRBD1
CDR3 protein: CATSRDVQGDTQYF
CDR3 DNA: TGTGCCACCAGCAGAGATGTACAGGGGGATACGCAGTATTTT

J gene: TRBJ1-1
clone size: .
V gene: TRBV7-3
D gene: .
CDR3 protein: CASSYSGAGTEAFF
CDR3 DNA: TGTGCCAGCAGCTACTCAGGGGCCGGCACTGAAGCTTTCTTT

J gene: TRBJ2-3
clone size: many
V gene: TRBV6-4
D gene: .
CDR3 protein: CASSDEQEGSDTQYF
CDR3 DNA: TGTGCCAGCAGTGACGAGCAGGAAGGGTCAGATACGCAGTATTTT

J gene: TRBJ2-5
clone size: few
V gene: TRBV7-6
D gene: TRBD2
CDR3 protein: CASSLVLAGVETQYF
CDR3 DNA: TGTGCCAGCAGCTTAGTACTAGCGGGAGTTGAGACCCAGTACTTC

J gene: TRBJ2-7
clone size: .
V gene: TRBV5-1
D gene: TRBD2
CDR3 protein: CASSDPWGEGPYEQYF
CDR3 DNA: TGCGCCAGCAGCGACCCGTGGGGGGAGGGCCCCTACGAGCAGTACTTC

J gene: TRBJ1-1
clone size: few
V gene: TRBV4-1
D gene: TRBD1
CDR3 protein: CASSHRTGNTEAFF
CDR3 DNA: TGCGCCAGCAGCCACAGGACAGGGAACACTGAAGCTTTCTTT

J gene: TRBJ1-2
clone size: .
V gene: TRBV2
D gene: .
CDR3 protein: CATNDGGISRWIF
CDR3 DNA: TGTGCCACTAACGACGGTGGGATATCTCGGTGGATCTTC